Sequencing of this T cell receptor (beta chain) was carried out in a study of OX40 agonist ivuxolimab in advanced cancers. Notes on the study in general: Low normalized T-cell clonal expansion was also seen in some nonresponders.

Germline V gives CDR1 WSHSY, CDR2 SAAADI. V was pared by 6 bases and J by 0 bases, with 4 bases of the junction left unmatched. The CDR3 loop spans 14 amino acids. In its sample, this clone was seen once. Its antigen is as yet unknown. Exclusion applied to patients with autoimmune disease history or systemic immunosuppression. Peripheral blood came from all dose cohorts at three timepoints. Assay used: immunoSEQ multiplex PCR; TCRdb lists only in-frame clones, some missing. Of tens of thousands of clones in the sample, about 79% were seen once. This sample comprised CD4+ or CD8+ T cells sorted from blood, obtained in a trial of the OX40 agonist ivuxolimab. V gene TRBV10-2 combines with J gene TRBJ1-1; TRBD1 matches at 7 bases. The source is an adult with an advanced solid tumor such as melanoma, head and neck, liver or kidney cancer. The CDR3: CASSGQAVNTEAFF. The CDR3 DNA is TGCGCCAGCAGCGGACAGGCGGTGAACACTGAAGCTTTCTTT.